The present entry profiles one TCR beta chain with its context. The antigen is not known. Profiling relied on immunoSEQ multiplex PCR, and the TCRdb table lists in-frame clones only, not all of them. The table includes around 170,000 clones, about nine tenths detected once. These data originate in a study of T cell responses to AZD1222 COVID-19 vaccine. Overall study findings and caveats: In the spike-specific TCR repertoire, nearly half reportedly target unmutated variant regions. Spike was spanned by vaccine-associated CD4 TCRs, which were dominant at 160-218 and 743-854.

CDR3 length: 15 amino acids. V was pared by 3 bases and J by 3 bases, with 11 bases between. Per germline, CDR1 MRHNA and CDR2 SNTAGT. The receptor was isolated from an adult in good health. The V gene is TRBV6-4, the J gene TRBJ1-4; D possibly corresponds to TRBD1 (6 bases). Sequences were derived from peripheral blood, sampled on day 0 of AZD1222 vaccination. CDR3: CASSESGESNEKLFF. In DNA, the CDR3 is TGTGCCAGCAGTGAATCAGGGGAGTCTAATGAAAAACTGTTTTTT.